This entry is about one TCR beta chain. This specimen belongs to a study of blood T cell repertoires in COVID-19. Turning to the study itself: Acute and convalescent COVID-19 samples came from the United States, Italy and Spain.

Germline V CDR1 and CDR2: LGHDT, YNNKEL (reference sequence). The CDR3 totals 15 residues. V lost 4 bases to trimming and J lost 0 bases, with 10 bases between them. Under the authors' procedure: Reference gene primer amplification gave estimated nucleated cell counts. TCRdb's copy holds only in-frame clones and misses some; the assay was immunoSEQ multiplex PCR. V and J calls and clone size are given by that table; D and trimming were obtained from the DNA. The repertoire consists of more than 100,000 clones, with about 80% occurring once and the leading ten covering about 15%. Sequenced: peripheral blood. The V and J genes are TRBV3-1 (or the pseudogene TRBV3-2) and TRBJ1-3, with TRBD1 as a possible D gene (5 bases). This TCR was sampled from a woman aged 50 to 60 with acute or convalescent COVID-19. CDR3 loop: CASSPTGVSGNTIYF. The CDR3 DNA reads TGTGCCAGCAGCCCCACAGGCGTCTCTGGAAACACCATATATTTT.